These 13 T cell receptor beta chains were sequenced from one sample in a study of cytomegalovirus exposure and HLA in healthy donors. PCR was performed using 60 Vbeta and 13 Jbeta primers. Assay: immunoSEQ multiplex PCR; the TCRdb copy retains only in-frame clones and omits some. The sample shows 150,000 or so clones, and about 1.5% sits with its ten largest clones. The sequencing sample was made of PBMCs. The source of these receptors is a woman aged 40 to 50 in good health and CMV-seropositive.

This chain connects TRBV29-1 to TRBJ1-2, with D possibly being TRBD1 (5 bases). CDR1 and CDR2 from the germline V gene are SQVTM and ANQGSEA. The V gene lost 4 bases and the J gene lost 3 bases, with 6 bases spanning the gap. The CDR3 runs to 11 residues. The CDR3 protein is CSVGGDYGYTF. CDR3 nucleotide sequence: TGCAGCGTTGGGGGGGACTATGGCTACACCTTC.

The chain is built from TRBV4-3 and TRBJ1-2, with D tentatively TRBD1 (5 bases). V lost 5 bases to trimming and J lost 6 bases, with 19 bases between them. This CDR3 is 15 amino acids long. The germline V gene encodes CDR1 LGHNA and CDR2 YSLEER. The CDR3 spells CASSKGVGGKDGYTF. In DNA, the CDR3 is TGCGCCAGCAGCAAAGGGGTAGGAGGGAAGGATGGCTACACCTTC.

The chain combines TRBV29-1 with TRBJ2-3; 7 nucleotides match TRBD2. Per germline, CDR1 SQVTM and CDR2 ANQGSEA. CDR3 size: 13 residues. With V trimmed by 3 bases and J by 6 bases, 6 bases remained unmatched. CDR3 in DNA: TGCAGCGTTGAGCCCGGGGAGGGGGATACGCAGTATTTT. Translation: CSVEPGEGDTQYF.

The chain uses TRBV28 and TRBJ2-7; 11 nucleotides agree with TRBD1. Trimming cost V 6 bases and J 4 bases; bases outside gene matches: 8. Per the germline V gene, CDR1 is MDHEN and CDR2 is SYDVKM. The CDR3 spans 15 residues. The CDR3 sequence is CASSPWGTGGYEQYF. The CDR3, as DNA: TGTGCCAGCAGCCCCTGGGGGACAGGGGGGTACGAGCAGTACTTC. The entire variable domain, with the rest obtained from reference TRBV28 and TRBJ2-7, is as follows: DVKVTQSSRYLVKRTGEKVFLECVQDMDHENMFWYRQDPGLGLRLIYFSYDVKMKEKGDIPEGYSVSREKKERFSLILESASTNQTSMYLCASSPWGTGGYEQYFGPGTRLTVT.

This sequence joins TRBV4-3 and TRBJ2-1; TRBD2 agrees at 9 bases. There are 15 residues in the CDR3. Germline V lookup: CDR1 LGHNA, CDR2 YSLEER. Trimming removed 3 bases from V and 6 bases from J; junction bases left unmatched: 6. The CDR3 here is CASSHGLATINEQFF. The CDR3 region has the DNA TGCGCCAGCAGCCATGGACTAGCGACCATCAATGAGCAGTTCTTC.

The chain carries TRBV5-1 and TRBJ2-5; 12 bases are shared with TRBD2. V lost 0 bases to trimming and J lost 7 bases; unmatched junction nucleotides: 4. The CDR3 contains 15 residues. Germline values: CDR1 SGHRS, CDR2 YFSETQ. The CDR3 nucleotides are TGCGCCAGCAGCTTGGAACTAGCGGGAGGCGGGACCCAGTACTTC. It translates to CASSLELAGGGTQYF.

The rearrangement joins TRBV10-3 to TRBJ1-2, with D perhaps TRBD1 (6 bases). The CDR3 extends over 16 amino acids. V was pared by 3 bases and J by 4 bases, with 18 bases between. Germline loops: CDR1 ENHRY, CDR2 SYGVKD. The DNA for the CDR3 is TGTGCCATCAGTGAAGATGGGGGGGGCTGGGGCTATGGCTACACCTTC. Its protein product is CAISEDGGGWGYGYTF.

CDR3 nucleotide sequence: TGTGCCAGCTACAGGGGGACCGGGGAGCTGTTTTTT. Amino acids: CASYRGTGELFF. The rearrangement links TRBV27 to TRBJ2-2, with 8 bases that match TRBD1. The junction had 1 base not matched to a gene; V was cut back by 8 bases and J by 5 bases. The germline V gene encodes CDR1 MNHEY and CDR2 SMNVEV (reference sequence). The CDR3 loop spans 12 amino acids.

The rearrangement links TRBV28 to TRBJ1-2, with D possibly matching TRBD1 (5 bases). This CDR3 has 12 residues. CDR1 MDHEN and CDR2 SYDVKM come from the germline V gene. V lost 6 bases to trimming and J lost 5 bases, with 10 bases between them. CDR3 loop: CASSAGGYGYTF. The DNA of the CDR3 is TGTGCCAGCAGCGCGGGGGGGTATGGCTACACCTTC.

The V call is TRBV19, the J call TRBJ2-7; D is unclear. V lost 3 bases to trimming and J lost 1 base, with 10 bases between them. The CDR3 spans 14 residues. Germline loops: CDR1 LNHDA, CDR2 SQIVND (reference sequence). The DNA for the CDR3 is TGTGCCAGTAGTATGGCACAGAATTCCTACGAGCAGTACTTC. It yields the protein CASSMAQNSYEQYF. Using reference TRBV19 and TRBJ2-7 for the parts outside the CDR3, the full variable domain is DGGITQSPKYLFRKEGQNVTLSCEQNLNHDAMYWYRQDPGQGLRLIYYSQIVNDFQKGDIAEGYSVSREKKESFPLTVTSAQKNPTAFYLCASSMAQNSYEQYFGPGTRLTVT.

The CDR3 loop is CASSLQGEWSEQFF. The CDR3 nucleotides read TGTGCCAGCAGTTTACAGGGGGAGTGGAGTGAGCAGTTCTTC. The chain has TRBV27 and TRBJ2-1, with 7 bases matching TRBD1. J gave up 9 bases and V 2 bases, and 7 bases lay outside the gene matches. Germline V CDR1 and CDR2: MNHEY, SMNVEV (reference sequence). This CDR3 spans 14 amino acids.

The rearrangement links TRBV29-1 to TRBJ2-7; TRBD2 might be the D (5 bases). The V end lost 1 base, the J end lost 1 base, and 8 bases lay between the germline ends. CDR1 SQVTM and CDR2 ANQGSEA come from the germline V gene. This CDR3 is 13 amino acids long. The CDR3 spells CSVEGGESYEQYF. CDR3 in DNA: TGCAGCGTTGAAGGGGGAGAATCCTACGAGCAGTACTTC.

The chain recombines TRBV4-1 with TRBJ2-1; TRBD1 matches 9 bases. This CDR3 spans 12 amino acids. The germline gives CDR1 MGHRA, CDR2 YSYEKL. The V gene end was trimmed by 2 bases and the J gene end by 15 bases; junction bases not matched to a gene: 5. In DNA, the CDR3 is TGCGCCAGCAGCCAAACAGGGGGCTTATGGTTCTTC. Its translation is CASSQTGGLWFF.